A selection of T cell receptor beta chains follows, all from one sample in a study of cytomegalovirus exposure and HLA in healthy donors. Assay: immunoSEQ multiplex PCR; the TCRdb copy retains only in-frame clones and omits some. The sample records fewer than 200,000 clones, around 83% being singletons. Sequenced sample: PBMCs. The receptors here all came from a middle-aged man in good health and CMV-seronegative. CDR3s include the opening cysteine and the closing phenylalanine or tryptophan. D genes are given only for firm matches. Clone size is given for some rows only: seen once, a few or many times, or a class if the clone is expanded.

clone size,J gene,V gene,D gene,CDR3 DNA,CDR3 protein
.,TRBJ1-5,TRBV10-3,.,TGTGCCATCAGTGCCGTCCTTGGCAATCAGCCCCAGCATTTT,CAISAVLGNQPQHF
.,TRBJ1-2,TRBV6-5,.,TGTGCCAGCAGTTCGTATACAGGCGCGGCTAACTATGGCTACACCTTC,CASSSYTGAANYGYTF
.,TRBJ1-1,TRBV9,TRBD1,TGTGCCAGCAGCGCGCTCGGGACAGGTGGGGAGAACACTGAAGCTTTCTTT,CASSALGTGGENTEAFF
.,TRBJ1-2,TRBV18,.,TGTGCCAGCTCACCACTCGAGGGCGGCATCTATGGCTACACCTTC,CASSPLEGGIYGYTF
.,TRBJ2-1,TRBV28,TRBD2,TGTGCCAGCATCGGGGGGTTCTCCTACAATGAGCAGTTCTTC,CASIGGFSYNEQFF
.,TRBJ2-7,TRBV13,TRBD1,TGTGCCAGCAGCCTGTGGGGACAGGGTGCCGAGCAGTACTTC,CASSLWGQGAEQYF
.,TRBJ2-7,TRBV2,TRBD1,TGTGCCAGCAGTCCTAATGACAGGGAGCCCTACGAGCAGTACTTC,CASSPNDREPYEQYF
.,TRBJ2-3,TRBV9,TRBD2,TGTGCCAGCAGCGTAGTGGGGGGGGGTAGCACAGATACGCAGTATTTT,CASSVVGGGSTDTQYF
.,TRBJ2-7,TRBV6-5,TRBD1,TGTGCCAGCAGTTACTCTGGGACAGTAAGCTCCTACGAGCAGTACTTC,CASSYSGTVSSYEQYF
.,TRBJ1-5,TRBV2,TRBD1,TGTGCCAGCAGCGGCGGGGACAGAAATCAGCCCCAGCATTTT,CASSGGDRNQPQHF
.,TRBJ2-7,TRBV6-5,TRBD1,TGTGCCAGCAGTCCCGGGACAGGGGTCTACGAGCAGTACTTC,CASSPGTGVYEQYF
few,TRBJ2-1,TRBV11-2,.,TGTGCCAGCGGAGCCGGGACTCCATACAATGAGCAGTTCTTC,CASGAGTPYNEQFF
.,TRBJ2-4,TRBV9,.,TGTGCCAGCAGCGTAGGCCCCTTTGAGGGACACCTAGCCAAAAACATTCAGTACTTC,CASSVGPFEGHLAKNIQYF
few,TRBJ2-2,TRBV28,TRBD2,TGTGCCAGCAGGACGACTAGCGGGAGGTTCGGGGAGCTGTTTTTT,CASRTTSGRFGELFF
.,TRBJ2-7,TRBV29-1,.,TGCAGCGTTCGAGGGTCTACCTACGAGCAGTACTTC,CSVRGSTYEQYF
.,TRBJ1-1,TRBV5-1,.,TGCGCCAGCAGCGGACAGATGAACACTGAAGCTTTCTTT,CASSGQMNTEAFF
.,TRBJ2-7,TRBV6-6,.,TGTGCCAGCACCGAGACAGGTAGATCTACAACCTACGAGCAGTACTTC,CASTETGRSTTYEQYF
.,TRBJ1-6,TRBV13,TRBD1,TGTGCCAGCAGCTTATTTTCTCAGGGGGCTCCGGGGCCCCTCCACTTT,CASSLFSQGAPGPLHF
once,TRBJ1-6,TRBV5-1,.,TGCGCCAGCAGCTTGGGGACAGTCTATAATTCACCCCTCCACTTT,CASSLGTVYNSPLHF
.,TRBJ2-5,TRBV5-4,TRBD2,TGTGCCAGCAGCTTACCCTCCGGGGGGGAAGAGACCCAGTACTTC,CASSLPSGGEETQYF
.,TRBJ1-4,TRBV2,.,TGTGCCAGCAGTGGGGCGACTGAAAAACTGTTTTTT,CASSGATEKLFF
.,TRBJ1-1,TRBV7-6,.,TGTGCCAGCAGCTTACAGGAGAACACTGAAGCTTTCTTT,CASSLQENTEAFF